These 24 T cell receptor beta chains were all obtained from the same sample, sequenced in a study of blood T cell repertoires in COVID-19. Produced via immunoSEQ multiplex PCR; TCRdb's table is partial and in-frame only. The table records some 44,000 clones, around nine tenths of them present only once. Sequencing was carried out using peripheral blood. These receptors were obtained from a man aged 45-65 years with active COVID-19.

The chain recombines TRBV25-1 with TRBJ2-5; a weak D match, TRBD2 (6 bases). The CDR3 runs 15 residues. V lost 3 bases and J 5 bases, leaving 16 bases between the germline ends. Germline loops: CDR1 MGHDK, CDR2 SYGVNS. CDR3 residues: CASSERGPRGETQYF. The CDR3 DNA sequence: TGTGCCAGCAGTGAGAGGGGTCCTCGGGGGGAGACCCAGTACTTC.

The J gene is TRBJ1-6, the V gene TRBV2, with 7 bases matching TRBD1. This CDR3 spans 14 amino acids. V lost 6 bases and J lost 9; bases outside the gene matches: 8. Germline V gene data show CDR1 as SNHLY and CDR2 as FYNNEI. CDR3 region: CASSDRDSSSPLHF. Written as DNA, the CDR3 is TGTGCCAGCAGCGACCGGGACAGTTCTTCACCCCTCCACTTT. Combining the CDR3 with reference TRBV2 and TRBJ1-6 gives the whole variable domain EPEVTQTPSHQVTQMGQEVILRCVPISNHLYFYWYRQILGQKVEFLVSFYNNEISEKSEIFDDQFSVERPDGSNFTLKIRSTKLEDSAMYFCASSDRDSSSPLHFGNGTRLTVT.

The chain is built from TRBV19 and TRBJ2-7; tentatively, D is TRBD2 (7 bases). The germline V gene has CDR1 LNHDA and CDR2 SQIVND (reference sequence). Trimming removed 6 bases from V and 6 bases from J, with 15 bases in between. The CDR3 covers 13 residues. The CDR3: CASSGGLHSEQYF. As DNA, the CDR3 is TGTGCCAGTAGCGGGGGGCTTCACTCCGAGCAGTACTTC.

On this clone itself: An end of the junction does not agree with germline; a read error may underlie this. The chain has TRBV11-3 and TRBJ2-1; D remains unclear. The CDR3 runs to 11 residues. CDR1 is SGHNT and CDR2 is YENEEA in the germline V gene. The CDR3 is CASSSTNEQFF. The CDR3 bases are TGTGCCAGCAGCTCCACCAATGAGCAATTCTTC.

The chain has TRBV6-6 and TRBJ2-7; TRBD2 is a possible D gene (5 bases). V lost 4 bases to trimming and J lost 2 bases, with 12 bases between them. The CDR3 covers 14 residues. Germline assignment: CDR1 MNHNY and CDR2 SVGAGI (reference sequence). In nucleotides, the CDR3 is TGTGCCAGCAGTTCCCTACGGGGTCCCTACGAGCAGTACTTC. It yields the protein CASSSLRGPYEQYF.

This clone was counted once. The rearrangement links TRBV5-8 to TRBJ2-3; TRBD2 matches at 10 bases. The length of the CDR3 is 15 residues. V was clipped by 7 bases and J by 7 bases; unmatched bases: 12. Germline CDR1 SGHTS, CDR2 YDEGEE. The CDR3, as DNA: TGTGCCAGCTGCCCTAGCGGGAGTCGGGTGTATACGCAGTATTTT. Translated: CASCPSGSRVYTQYF.

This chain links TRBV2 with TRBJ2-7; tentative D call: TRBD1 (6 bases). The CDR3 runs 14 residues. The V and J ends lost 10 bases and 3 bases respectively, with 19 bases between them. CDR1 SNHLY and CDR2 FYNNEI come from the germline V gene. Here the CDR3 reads CATDGQTLRYEQYF. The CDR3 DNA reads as TGTGCCACCGACGGACAGACTCTACGCTACGAGCAGTACTTC.

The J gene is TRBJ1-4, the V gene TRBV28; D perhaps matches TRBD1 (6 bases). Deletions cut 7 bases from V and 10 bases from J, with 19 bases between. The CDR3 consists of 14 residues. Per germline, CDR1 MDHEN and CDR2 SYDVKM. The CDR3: CASTPGGRGGKLFF. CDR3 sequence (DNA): TGTGCCAGCACGCCGGGGGGGCGTGGGGGAAAACTGTTTTTT.

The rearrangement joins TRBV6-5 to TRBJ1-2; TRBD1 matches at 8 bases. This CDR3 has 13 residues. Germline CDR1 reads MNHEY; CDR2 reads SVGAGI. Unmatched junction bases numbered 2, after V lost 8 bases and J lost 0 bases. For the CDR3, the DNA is TGTGCCAGCGCACAGGGGGCTAACTATGGCTACACCTTC. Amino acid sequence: CASAQGANYGYTF.

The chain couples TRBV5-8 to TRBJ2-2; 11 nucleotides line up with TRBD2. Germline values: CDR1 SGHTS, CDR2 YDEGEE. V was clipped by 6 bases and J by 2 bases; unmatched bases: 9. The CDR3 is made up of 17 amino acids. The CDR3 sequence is CASTFRGLAVNTGELFF. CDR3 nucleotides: TGTGCCAGCACCTTTCGGGGACTAGCGGTTAACACCGGGGAGCTGTTTTTT.

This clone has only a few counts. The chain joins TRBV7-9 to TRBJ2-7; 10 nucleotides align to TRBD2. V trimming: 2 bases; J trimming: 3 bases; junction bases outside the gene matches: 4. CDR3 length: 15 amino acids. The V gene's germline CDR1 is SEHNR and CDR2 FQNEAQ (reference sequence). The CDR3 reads CASSLRAGGNYEQYF. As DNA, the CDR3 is TGTGCCAGCAGCTTACGAGCGGGAGGGAACTACGAGCAGTACTTC.

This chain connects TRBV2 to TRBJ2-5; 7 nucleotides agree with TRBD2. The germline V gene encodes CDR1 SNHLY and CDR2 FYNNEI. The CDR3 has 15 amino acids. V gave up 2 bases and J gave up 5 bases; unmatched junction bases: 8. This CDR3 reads CASSEQWEGFETQYF. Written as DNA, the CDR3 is TGTGCCAGCAGTGAACAGTGGGAGGGGTTTGAGACCCAGTACTTC.

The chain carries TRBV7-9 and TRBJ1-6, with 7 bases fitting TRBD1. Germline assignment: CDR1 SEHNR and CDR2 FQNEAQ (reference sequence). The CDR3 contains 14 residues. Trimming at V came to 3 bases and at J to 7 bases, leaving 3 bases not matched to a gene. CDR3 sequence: CASSLTGQNSPLHF. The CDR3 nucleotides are TGTGCCAGCAGCTTGACGGGACAGAATTCACCCCTCCACTTT.

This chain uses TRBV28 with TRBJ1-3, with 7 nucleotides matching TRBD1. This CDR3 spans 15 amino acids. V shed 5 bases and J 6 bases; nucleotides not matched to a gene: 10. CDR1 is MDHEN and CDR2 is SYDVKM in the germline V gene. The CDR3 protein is CASSPDGTEPNTIYF. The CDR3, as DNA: TGTGCCAGCAGTCCGGATGGGACAGAGCCAAACACCATATATTTT. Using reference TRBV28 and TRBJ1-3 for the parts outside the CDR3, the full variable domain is DVKVTQSSRYLVKRTGEKVFLECVQDMDHENMFWYRQDPGLGLRLIYFSYDVKMKEKGDIPEGYSVSREKKERFSLILESASTNQTSMYLCASSPDGTEPNTIYFGEGSWLTVV.

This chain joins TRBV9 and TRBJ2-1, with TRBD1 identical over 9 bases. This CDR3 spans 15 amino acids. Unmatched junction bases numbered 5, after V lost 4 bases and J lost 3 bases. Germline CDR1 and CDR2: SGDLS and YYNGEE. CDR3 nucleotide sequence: TGTGCCAGCAGCCCCCTGGACAGGGGCTACAATGAGCAGTTCTTC. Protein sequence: CASSPLDRGYNEQFF.

In DNA, the CDR3 is TGTGCCAGCACACCGGGACAGATTTATAATTCACCCCTCCACTTT. Its protein is CASTPGQIYNSPLHF. The genes are TRBV2 and TRBJ1-6; 7 nucleotides match TRBD1. CDR3 length: 15 residues. From germline, CDR1 is SNHLY and CDR2 FYNNEI. J gave up 4 bases and V 7 bases, and 7 bases lay outside the gene matches. The full variable domain, in which reference TRBV2 and TRBJ1-6 provide the parts outside the CDR3, is EPEVTQTPSHQVTQMGQEVILRCVPISNHLYFYWYRQILGQKVEFLVSFYNNEISEKSEIFDDQFSVERPDGSNFTLKIRSTKLEDSAMYFCASTPGQIYNSPLHFGNGTRLTVT.

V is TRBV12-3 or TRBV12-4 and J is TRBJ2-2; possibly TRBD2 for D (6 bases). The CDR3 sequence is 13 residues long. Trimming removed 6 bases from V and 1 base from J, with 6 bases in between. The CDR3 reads CASRGLNTGELFF. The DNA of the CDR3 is TGTGCCAGCAGGGGACTGAACACCGGGGAGCTGTTTTTT.

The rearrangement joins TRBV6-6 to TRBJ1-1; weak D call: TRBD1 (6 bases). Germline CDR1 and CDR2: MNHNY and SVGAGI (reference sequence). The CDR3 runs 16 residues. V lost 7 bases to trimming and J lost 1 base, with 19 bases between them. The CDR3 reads CASIYSWAGENTEAFF. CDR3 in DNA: TGTGCCAGCATATACAGCTGGGCAGGGGAGAACACTGAAGCTTTCTTT.

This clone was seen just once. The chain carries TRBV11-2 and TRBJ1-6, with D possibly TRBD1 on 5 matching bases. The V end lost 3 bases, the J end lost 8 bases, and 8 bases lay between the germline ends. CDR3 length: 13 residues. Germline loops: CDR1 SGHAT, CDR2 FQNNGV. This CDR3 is CASSFGGDSPLHF. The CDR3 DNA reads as TGTGCCAGCAGCTTCGGGGGGGATTCACCCCTCCACTTT.

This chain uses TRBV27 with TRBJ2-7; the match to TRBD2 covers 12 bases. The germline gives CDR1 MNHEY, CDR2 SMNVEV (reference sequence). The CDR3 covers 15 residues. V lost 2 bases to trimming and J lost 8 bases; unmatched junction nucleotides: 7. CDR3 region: CASSLRLAGAPKQYF. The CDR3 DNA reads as TGTGCCAGCAGTTTACGACTAGCGGGAGCCCCCAAGCAGTACTTC.

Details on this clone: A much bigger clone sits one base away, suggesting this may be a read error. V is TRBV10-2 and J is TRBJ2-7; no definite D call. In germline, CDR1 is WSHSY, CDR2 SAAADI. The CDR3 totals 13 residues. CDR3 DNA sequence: TGCGCCAGCAGTAAGTCGCTGTGGCACGAGCAGTACTTC. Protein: CASSKSLWHEQYF.

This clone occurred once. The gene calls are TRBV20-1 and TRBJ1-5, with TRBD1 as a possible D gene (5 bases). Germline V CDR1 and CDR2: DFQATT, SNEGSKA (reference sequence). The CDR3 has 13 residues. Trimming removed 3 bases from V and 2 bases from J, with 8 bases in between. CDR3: CSASTGRNQPQHF. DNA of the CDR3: TGCAGTGCTAGTACAGGCCGCAATCAGCCCCAGCATTTT.

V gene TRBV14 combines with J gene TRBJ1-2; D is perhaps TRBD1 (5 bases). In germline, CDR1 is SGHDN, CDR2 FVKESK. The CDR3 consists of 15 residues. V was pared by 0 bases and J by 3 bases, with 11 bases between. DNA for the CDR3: TGTGCCAGCAGCCAAGATTTCAGGGCACACTATGGCTACACCTTC. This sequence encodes CASSQDFRAHYGYTF.

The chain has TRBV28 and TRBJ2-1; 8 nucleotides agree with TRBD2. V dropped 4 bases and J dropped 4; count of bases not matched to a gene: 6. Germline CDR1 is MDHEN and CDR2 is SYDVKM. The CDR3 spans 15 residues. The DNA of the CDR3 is TGTGCCAGCAGTTCGAGGACTAGCCCGTACAATGAGCAGTTCTTC. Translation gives CASSSRTSPYNEQFF.